This passage covers 23 T cell receptor beta chains from one sample sequenced in a study of beta chain features in type 1 diabetes. As every portion of the isolated RNA was reverse transcribed, the sequencing read expressed TCRB transcripts. Repertoires were generated with immunoSEQ multiplex PCR, while TCRdb's copy carries only in-frame clones and drops some. The sample records 900,000 or so clones, 15% to 20% being singletons. Sample: naive CD4+ T cells from blood. The receptor set was obtained from a woman aged 18-29 years in good health.

The chain has TRBV27 and TRBJ2-7; D is ambiguous. Germline CDR1 MNHEY, CDR2 SMNVEV (reference sequence). V lost 1 base to trimming and J lost 5 bases, with 12 bases between them. This CDR3 has 14 amino acids. This CDR3 is CASSLCLEPDEQYF. The CDR3 nucleotides read TGTGCCAGCAGTTTATGTCTAGAACCCGACGAGCAGTACTTC.

There are a few counts of this clone. The gene calls are TRBV2 and TRBJ2-5, with TRBD1 as a possible D gene (6 bases). This CDR3 has 11 amino acids. In germline, CDR1 is SNHLY, CDR2 FYNNEI. V was shortened by 7 bases and J by 5 bases, with 8 bases between the two germline ends. The CDR3 DNA sequence: TGTGCCAGCACAGGGGAGGAGACCCAGTACTTC. Translating it yields CASTGEETQYF.

The chain recombines TRBV25-1 with TRBJ1-1; D might be TRBD1 (5 bases). The V and J ends lost 7 bases and 3 bases respectively, with 9 bases between them. Germline V gene sequence: CDR1 MGHDK, CDR2 SYGVNS. This CDR3 is built from 12 residues. The CDR3: CASTDSYTEAFF. The CDR3 nucleotides are TGTGCCAGCACCGACAGTTACACTGAAGCTTTCTTT.

This clone occurred a few times. The chain links TRBV2 to TRBJ1-3; D gene unclear. V was clipped by 3 bases and J by 3 bases, with 12 bases between them. Per germline, CDR1 SNHLY and CDR2 FYNNEI. The CDR3 runs to 15 residues. CDR3 coding DNA: TGTGCCAGCAGTGATTCAGGACGCAGTGGAAACACCATATATTTT. It yields the protein CASSDSGRSGNTIYF.

The sample holds a few counts of this clone. The V gene is TRBV27, the J gene TRBJ2-7; TRBD1 might be the D (5 bases). The ends were cut back, 4 bases at V and 0 bases at J, with 16 bases in the middle. Germline CDR1 MNHEY, CDR2 SMNVEV (reference sequence). This CDR3 comprises 16 residues. This CDR3 is CASSSNSWTSSYEQYF. As DNA, the CDR3 is TGTGCCAGCAGTTCGAATTCCTGGACATCCTCCTACGAGCAGTACTTC.

The genes are TRBV2 and TRBJ2-1; D is possibly TRBD2 (5 bases). Deletions cut 6 bases from V and 0 bases from J, with 15 bases between. This CDR3 is built from 16 residues. In germline, CDR1 is SNHLY, CDR2 FYNNEI. CDR3 protein: CASSTLALSSYNEQFF. The CDR3 DNA reads TGTGCCAGCAGCACCCTAGCACTGAGCTCCTACAATGAGCAGTTCTTC.

The chain links TRBV19 to TRBJ1-1, with 9 bases matching TRBD1. V was clipped by 6 bases and J by 7 bases; unmatched bases: 6. Germline-derived CDR1 and CDR2 are LNHDA and SQIVND (reference sequence). The CDR3 loop spans 13 amino acids. The DNA of the CDR3 is TGTGCCAGTAGGGGACAGGGATCAGGTGAAGCTTTCTTT. The encoded protein is CASRGQGSGEAFF.

CDR3 sequence reads: CASSATVQETQYF. CDR3 in DNA: TGTGCCAGCAGTGCGACAGTTCAAGAGACCCAGTACTTC. The chain recombines TRBV6-1 with TRBJ2-5; TRBD1 is a possible D gene (5 bases). Germline V CDR1 and CDR2: MNHNS, SASEGT. The CDR3 extends over 13 amino acids. V was trimmed by 4 bases and J by 2 bases, leaving 8 bases between them.

The chain couples TRBV6-6 to TRBJ2-1; 10 bases are a match to TRBD2. Looked up from germline, CDR1 is MNHNY and CDR2 is SVGAGI (reference sequence). CDR3 length: 15 amino acids. V lost 6 bases to trimming and J lost 6 bases; unmatched junction nucleotides: 8. The CDR3 spells CASRRQREGVNEQFF. The CDR3 bases are TGTGCCAGCAGGCGTCAGCGGGAGGGGGTCAATGAGCAGTTCTTC.

The sample holds a few counts of this clone. Additional DNA sequences in this sample encode the identical CDR3. The chain has TRBV7-2 and TRBJ2-1, with D possibly TRBD2 on 6 matching bases. The CDR3 sequence is 15 residues long. Trimming stripped 0 bases from V and 2 bases from J, with 8 bases between. CDR1 SGHTA and CDR2 FQGNSA come from the germline V gene. CDR3 loop: CASSLASGTYNEQFF. The CDR3 DNA is TGTGCCAGCAGCTTAGCTAGCGGCACCTACAATGAGCAGTTCTTC. Full variable domain (rest looked up from reference TRBV7-2 and TRBJ2-1): GAGVSQSPSNKVTEKGKDVELRCDPISGHTALYWYRQSLGQGLEFLIYFQGNSAPDKSGLPSDRFSAERTGGSVSTLTIQRTQQEDSAVYLCASSLASGTYNEQFFGPGTRLTVL.

This clone was seen only a few times. The V gene is TRBV28, the J gene TRBJ2-1, with 8 bases identical to TRBD1. Germline CDR1 is MDHEN and CDR2 is SYDVKM. The V gene end was trimmed by 4 bases and the J gene end by 4 bases; junction bases not matched to a gene: 6. There are 15 residues in the CDR3. The DNA of the CDR3 is TGTGCCAGCAGTTCACCGGGACAGGTATACAATGAGCAGTTCTTC. It codes for CASSSPGQVYNEQFF.

The chain recombines TRBV7-9 with TRBJ2-1; 7 nucleotides agree with TRBD2. The CDR3 has 17 residues. Germline V gives CDR1 SEHNR, CDR2 FQNEAQ (reference sequence). V trimming: 5 bases; J trimming: 0 bases; junction bases outside the gene matches: 10. As DNA, the CDR3 is TGTGCCAGCAGCCCCCGTTCGGGCGGGAGCTCCTACAATGAGCAGTTCTTC. Amino acids: CASSPRSGGSSYNEQFF.

This chain links TRBV15 with TRBJ1-2; TRBD1 is a possible D gene (5 bases). Looked up from germline, CDR1 is LNHNV and CDR2 is YYDKDF (reference sequence). CDR3 size: 16 residues. V gave up 1 base and J gave up 7 bases, with 19 bases separating them. In DNA form, the CDR3 reads TGTGCCACCAGCAGAGTCTCTCGCAGGGTGGATGGTGGCTACACCTTC. Amino acid sequence: CATSRVSRRVDGGYTF.

V gene TRBV28 combines with J gene TRBJ2-7; TRBD1 matches at 7 bases. The ends lost 7 bases at V and 2 bases at J; junction bases unmatched: 8. Germline CDR1 MDHEN, CDR2 SYDVKM. The CDR3 is 14 residues long. CDR3 loop: CASIGTVDPYEQYF. The CDR3 nucleotides are TGTGCCAGCATAGGGACAGTCGACCCCTACGAGCAGTACTTC. Filled out from reference TRBV28 and TRBJ2-7, the complete variable domain reads DVKVTQSSRYLVKRTGEKVFLECVQDMDHENMFWYRQDPGLGLRLIYFSYDVKMKEKGDIPEGYSVSREKKERFSLILESASTNQTSMYLCASIGTVDPYEQYFGPGTRLTVT.

This chain joins TRBV10-2 and TRBJ2-7; 7 positions agree with TRBD1. The CDR3 covers 13 residues. J gave up 1 base and V 8 bases, and 5 bases lay outside the gene matches. Germline lookup yields CDR1 WSHSY and CDR2 SAAADI. CDR3 bases: TGCGCCAGCCAACGGGACAGTTCCTACGAGCAGTACTTC. As protein: CASQRDSSYEQYF.

The gene calls are TRBV2 and TRBJ2-7; D is possibly TRBD1 (6 bases). V shed 7 bases and J shed 0 bases, with 13 bases lying between them. Per germline, CDR1 SNHLY and CDR2 FYNNEI. The CDR3 covers 14 residues. The CDR3 region has the DNA TGTGCCAGCAAAGGGACACCGAACTCCTACGAGCAGTACTTC. Its protein product is CASKGTPNSYEQYF.

A few counts support this clone. Distinct nucleotide sequences in the sample also encode this CDR3. The CDR3 protein is CASSPTVAKNIQYF. CDR3 DNA sequence: TGCGCCAGCAGCCCGACAGTAGCCAAAAACATTCAGTACTTC. The V gene is TRBV5-1, the J gene TRBJ2-4; D might be TRBD1 (5 bases). Trimming took 4 bases from V and 0 from J, leaving 8 bases between them. The CDR3 extends over 14 amino acids. Germline loops: CDR1 SGHRS, CDR2 YFSETQ.

The chain uses TRBV5-4 and TRBJ1-1; maybe TRBD1 (6 bases). The germline V gene has CDR1 SGHNT and CDR2 YYREEE (reference sequence). The CDR3 runs 16 residues. V was shortened by 5 bases and J by 4 bases, with 21 bases between the two germline ends. The CDR3 nucleotides are TGTGCCAGCAGTCAAGGACAGCCGCGGGGTGTCACTGAAGCTTTCTTT. Its translation: CASSQGQPRGVTEAFF.

J is TRBJ1-2 and V is TRBV9, with D possibly matching TRBD1 (5 bases). Germline V gene data show CDR1 as SGDLS and CDR2 as YYNGEE. The CDR3 totals 15 residues. V lost 4 bases to trimming and J lost 8 bases, with 21 bases between them. The CDR3 sequence: CASSRIDPGPLGYTF. CDR3 in DNA: TGTGCCAGCAGCCGTATAGATCCAGGGCCCCTGGGCTACACCTTC.

This clone came up a few times. V and J are TRBV7-2 and TRBJ2-1, with TRBD1 as a possible D gene (5 bases). The V end was cut by 4 bases, the J end by 3 bases, with 7 bases between. The CDR3 has 13 residues. The germline V gene has CDR1 SGHTA and CDR2 FQGNSA. The CDR3 nucleotides read TGTGCCAGCAGCTGGACAAACTACAATGAGCAGTTCTTC. Translated: CASSWTNYNEQFF. Using reference TRBV7-2 and TRBJ2-1 for the parts outside the CDR3, the full variable domain is GAGVSQSPSNKVTEKGKDVELRCDPISGHTALYWYRQSLGQGLEFLIYFQGNSAPDKSGLPSDRFSAERTGGSVSTLTIQRTQQEDSAVYLCASSWTNYNEQFFGPGTRLTVL.

This clone was found a few times. The chain joins TRBV19 to TRBJ1-1; no clear D gene. In germline, CDR1 is LNHDA, CDR2 SQIVND (reference sequence). This CDR3 has 13 residues. Trimming took off 4 bases at V and 4 bases at J, with 10 bases between the two ends. The DNA of the CDR3 is TGTGCCAGTAGTAACTGGGGTGTCACTGAAGCTTTCTTT. Its protein is CASSNWGVTEAFF.

The CDR3 bases are TGCAGCGTTGACACAGGGGGCTCCTACGAGCAGTACTTC. Protein sequence: CSVDTGGSYEQYF. The rearrangement uses TRBV29-1 and TRBJ2-7; 8 bases align to TRBD1. Germline trimming cut 3 bases from V and 0 bases from J; bases unmatched to any gene: 1. The germline V gene encodes CDR1 SQVTM and CDR2 ANQGSEA. This CDR3 region has 13 residues.

The gene calls are TRBV2 and TRBJ2-3; maybe TRBD2 (6 bases). This CDR3 contains 15 residues. V shed 0 bases and J shed 2 bases, with 9 bases lying between them. Looked up from germline, CDR1 is SNHLY and CDR2 is FYNNEI. CDR3 region: CASSEAPGDTDTQYF. In DNA form, the CDR3 reads TGTGCCAGCAGTGAAGCGCCGGGAGACACAGATACGCAGTATTTT.